These T cell receptor beta chains were read from a single sample in a study of glioma-infiltrating T cells. From the multiplex PCR reads, TCRdb called clonotypes with MiXCR, one entry per CDR3 protein. The data contain around 99,000 distinct CDR3 sequences, less than 30% of them singletons. The material sequenced was glioma tissue, nonneoplastic brain tissue, or PBMCs (not recorded which). The receptors shown here come from a human donor with low-grade glioma or glioblastoma, undergoing nonglioma brain surgery, or in good health (not recorded which). The CDR3 runs from the conserved cysteine through the conserved F or W. D genes are given only for firm matches. Clone size is stated in some rows and not others, as once, few, many or a class when expanded.

abundance: many
d_gene: -
v_gene: TRBV10-2
j_gene: TRBJ1-2
CDR3nt: TGCGCCAGCAGTGAGTCGACAGGACCATATGGCTACACCTTC
CDR3aa: CASSESTGPYGYTF

abundance: many
d_gene: TRBD1
v_gene: TRBV7-9
j_gene: TRBJ2-5
CDR3nt: TGTGCCAGCAGCTCGGGACAGCCCCGAGGAGAGACCCAGTACTTC
CDR3aa: CASSSGQPRGETQYF

abundance: many
d_gene: -
v_gene: TRBV20-1
j_gene: TRBJ1-1
CDR3nt: TGCAGTGCTAGTCAGAACACTGAAGCTTTCTTT
CDR3aa: CSASQNTEAFF

abundance: many
d_gene: TRBD1
v_gene: TRBV7-2
j_gene: TRBJ2-2
CDR3nt: TGTGCCAGCAGCTGGACAGGGAACGGGGAGCTGTTTTTT
CDR3aa: CASSWTGNGELFF

abundance: many
d_gene: -
v_gene: TRBV7-2
j_gene: TRBJ2-7
CDR3nt: TGTGCCAGCGCGCTCTCCTACGAGCAGTACTTC
CDR3aa: CASALSYEQYF

abundance: few
d_gene: TRBD1
v_gene: TRBV7-9
j_gene: TRBJ1-4
CDR3nt: TGTGCCAGCAGCGAGGGACAGGGGAATGAAAAACTGTTTTTT
CDR3aa: CASSEGQGNEKLFF

abundance: many
d_gene: -
v_gene: TRBV6-2/TRBV6-3
j_gene: TRBJ1-4
CDR3nt: TGTGCCAGCAGTTACGACCGGGCAACTAATGAAAAACTGTTTTTT
CDR3aa: CASSYDRATNEKLFF

abundance: many
d_gene: TRBD2
v_gene: TRBV6-1
j_gene: TRBJ2-7
CDR3nt: TGTGCCAGCAGTGGCGGACTAGCGGGGGGATACGAGCAGTACTTC
CDR3aa: CASSGGLAGGYEQYF

abundance: -
d_gene: TRBD1
v_gene: TRBV19
j_gene: TRBJ1-3
CDR3nt: TGTGCCAATAGTACTGGGGACAGGGGAACTGGAAACACCATATATTTT
CDR3aa: CANSTGDRGTGNTIYF

abundance: few
d_gene: -
v_gene: TRBV5-1
j_gene: TRBJ2-7
CDR3nt: TGCGCCAGCAGCCCACAGACGGCAAGCTCCTACGAGCAGTACTTC
CDR3aa: CASSPQTASSYEQYF

abundance: many
d_gene: -
v_gene: TRBV12-3/TRBV12-4
j_gene: TRBJ1-2
CDR3nt: TGTGCCAGCAGTTCCAGACAGGATTATGGCTACACCTTC
CDR3aa: CASSSRQDYGYTF

abundance: many
d_gene: -
v_gene: TRBV27
j_gene: TRBJ2-7
CDR3nt: TGTGCCAGCAGTCCCGGGGTTTACGAGCAGTACTTC
CDR3aa: CASSPGVYEQYF

abundance: many
d_gene: TRBD1
v_gene: TRBV6-6
j_gene: TRBJ2-7
CDR3nt: TGTGCCAGCAGTTACTACCTTAAGGGGACAGATAATTCCTACGAGCAGTACTTC
CDR3aa: CASSYYLKGTDNSYEQYF

abundance: many
d_gene: TRBD2
v_gene: TRBV29-1
j_gene: TRBJ2-1
CDR3nt: TGCAGCGCCGGGACTAAGCAGTTCTTC
CDR3aa: CSAGTKQFF

abundance: many
d_gene: TRBD1
v_gene: TRBV6-1
j_gene: TRBJ1-2
CDR3nt: TGTGCCAGCACCAGGACAGGGAGATTCGGTGGCTACACCTTC
CDR3aa: CASTRTGRFGGYTF

abundance: -
d_gene: -
v_gene: TRBV11-3
j_gene: TRBJ2-1
CDR3nt: TGTGCCAGCAGCCTTCAGAAGGGGAGAGGGTTCTTC
CDR3aa: CASSLQKGRGFF

abundance: many
d_gene: -
v_gene: TRBV28
j_gene: TRBJ2-1
CDR3nt: TGTGCCAGCAGTTTACGCGAGTACACCTACAATGTTCAGTTCTTC
CDR3aa: CASSLREYTYNVQFF

abundance: many
d_gene: -
v_gene: TRBV27
j_gene: TRBJ1-4
CDR3nt: TGTGCCAGCACCTGGGGAGGGGGTGAAAAACTGTTTTTT
CDR3aa: CASTWGGGEKLFF

abundance: many
d_gene: -
v_gene: TRBV6-2/TRBV6-3
j_gene: TRBJ1-3
CDR3nt: TGTGCCAGCAGTTACTCGAGAGACTCTGGAAACACCATATATTTT
CDR3aa: CASSYSRDSGNTIYF

abundance: few
d_gene: TRBD1
v_gene: TRBV5-1
j_gene: TRBJ1-2
CDR3nt: TGCGCCAGCACAGGGGACAGAGTCTATGGCTACACCTTC
CDR3aa: CASTGDRVYGYTF

abundance: many
d_gene: TRBD1
v_gene: TRBV6-1
j_gene: TRBJ2-7
CDR3nt: TGTGCCAGCAGAAGACAGGGTGAAGGTGTCTACGAGCAGTACTTC
CDR3aa: CASRRQGEGVYEQYF

abundance: many
d_gene: -
v_gene: TRBV6-4
j_gene: TRBJ1-1
CDR3nt: TGTGCCAGCAGTAGCCAGGCGGGCACTGAAGCTTTCTTT
CDR3aa: CASSSQAGTEAFF

abundance: once
d_gene: -
v_gene: TRBV6-5
j_gene: TRBJ1-2
CDR3nt: TGTGCCAGCAGGTACGACAGCCTAAGGAGCTATAACTACACCTTC
CDR3aa: CASRYDSLRSYNYTF

abundance: -
d_gene: -
v_gene: TRBV3-1
j_gene: TRBJ2-6
CDR3nt: TGTGCCAGCCATGAGGGGTTGGGTGGGGCCAACGTCCTGACTTTC
CDR3aa: CASHEGLGGANVLTF

abundance: many
d_gene: TRBD1
v_gene: TRBV29-1
j_gene: TRBJ1-1
CDR3nt: TGCAGCGTGAACAGGGGGATAAACACTGAAGCTTTCTTT
CDR3aa: CSVNRGINTEAFF

abundance: many
d_gene: TRBD1
v_gene: TRBV11-1
j_gene: TRBJ1-1
CDR3nt: TGTGCCAGCAGCTCCCGACCGGGACAGATGTACATGAACACTGAAGCTTTCTTT
CDR3aa: CASSSRPGQMYMNTEAFF

abundance: many
d_gene: TRBD2
v_gene: TRBV10-1
j_gene: TRBJ2-1
CDR3nt: TGCGCCAGCAGCCTCACCGGGACTAGCGGTTCCCATGAGCAGTTCTTC
CDR3aa: CASSLTGTSGSHEQFF

abundance: many
d_gene: TRBD1
v_gene: TRBV11-3
j_gene: TRBJ2-1
CDR3nt: TGTGCCAGCAGCTTAGGCAACAGGGGTTACAATGAGCAGTTCTTC
CDR3aa: CASSLGNRGYNEQFF

abundance: many
d_gene: TRBD1
v_gene: TRBV6-2/TRBV6-3
j_gene: TRBJ1-1
CDR3nt: TGTGCCAGCAGCCTGGACAGGGCGAACACTGAAGCTTTCTTT
CDR3aa: CASSLDRANTEAFF

abundance: few
d_gene: TRBD2
v_gene: TRBV12-3/TRBV12-4
j_gene: TRBJ2-7
CDR3nt: TGTGCCAGCAGTATGACTAGCGGGAGGGCGGGGACCTACGAGCAGTACTTC
CDR3aa: CASSMTSGRAGTYEQYF

abundance: many
d_gene: TRBD2
v_gene: TRBV27
j_gene: TRBJ2-7
CDR3nt: TGTGCCAGCGGACTAGCGGGAGTTTACGAGCAGTACTTC
CDR3aa: CASGLAGVYEQYF

abundance: many
d_gene: -
v_gene: TRBV29-1
j_gene: TRBJ2-1
CDR3nt: TGCAGCCTAACCCAGCTGACCCACCAAGAGCAGTTCTTC
CDR3aa: CSLTQLTHQEQFF

abundance: many
d_gene: -
v_gene: TRBV27
j_gene: TRBJ2-1
CDR3nt: TGTGCCAGCATTACAGGGAACAATGAGCAGTTCTTC
CDR3aa: CASITGNNEQFF

abundance: many
d_gene: TRBD2
v_gene: TRBV20-1
j_gene: TRBJ2-3
CDR3nt: TGCAGTGCTAGAGATCTAGCGGGAGGGCCGGGTACGCAGTATTTT
CDR3aa: CSARDLAGGPGTQYF

abundance: -
d_gene: -
v_gene: TRBV5-5
j_gene: TRBJ1-4
CDR3nt: TGTGCCAGCAGCTTTAGACAGGAGGCGAAAGCTAATGAAAAACTGTTTTTT
CDR3aa: CASSFRQEAKANEKLFF

abundance: many
d_gene: TRBD1
v_gene: TRBV28
j_gene: TRBJ1-3
CDR3nt: TGTGCCAGCAGTTTTTCGGGACAGGGGTCTGGAAACACCATATATTTT
CDR3aa: CASSFSGQGSGNTIYF

abundance: many
d_gene: -
v_gene: TRBV28
j_gene: TRBJ2-7
CDR3nt: TGTGCCAGCACCCGGGGGCTTCCCTACGAGCAGTACTTC
CDR3aa: CASTRGLPYEQYF

abundance: few
d_gene: -
v_gene: TRBV7-9
j_gene: TRBJ2-7
CDR3nt: TGTGCCAGCAGCTTAGTTGAGGGTTTCTCCTACGAGCAGTACTTC
CDR3aa: CASSLVEGFSYEQYF

abundance: -
d_gene: -
v_gene: TRBV28
j_gene: TRBJ2-1
CDR3nt: TGTGCCAGCAGTTTATGGGGCGGAACGCTGTTCTTC
CDR3aa: CASSLWGGTLFF

abundance: many
d_gene: TRBD2
v_gene: TRBV29-1
j_gene: TRBJ2-1
CDR3nt: TGCAGCGTTGGGGCGGGGGGGAGCTCCTACAATGAGCAGTTCTTC
CDR3aa: CSVGAGGSSYNEQFF

abundance: many
d_gene: -
v_gene: TRBV14
j_gene: TRBJ2-1
CDR3nt: TGTGCCAGCAGCCTGGACAGAGGCTCCTACAATGAGCAGTTCTTC
CDR3aa: CASSLDRGSYNEQFF

abundance: many
d_gene: -
v_gene: TRBV28
j_gene: TRBJ2-3
CDR3nt: TGTGCCAGCAATCCGGACGAGGACCAAATAGATACGCAGTATTTT
CDR3aa: CASNPDEDQIDTQYF

abundance: many
d_gene: -
v_gene: TRBV20-1
j_gene: TRBJ2-7
CDR3nt: TGCAGTGCTAGAGATGTTCGCAGCTCCTACGAGCAGTACTTC
CDR3aa: CSARDVRSSYEQYF

abundance: -
d_gene: -
v_gene: TRBV25-1
j_gene: TRBJ1-1
CDR3nt: TGTGCCAGCCGTGAAATGAGGGGGGCGGCTTTCTTC
CDR3aa: CASREMRGAAFF

abundance: -
d_gene: -
v_gene: TRBV19
j_gene: TRBJ2-5
CDR3nt: TGTGCCAGTAGAAGGCAGGGTGGGACCCAGTACTTC
CDR3aa: CASRRQGGTQYF

abundance: many
d_gene: -
v_gene: TRBV12-3/TRBV12-4
j_gene: TRBJ2-1
CDR3nt: TGTGCCAGCAGTTTATTCGGACAATATAACAATGAGCAGTTCTTC
CDR3aa: CASSLFGQYNNEQFF

abundance: many
d_gene: -
v_gene: TRBV24-1
j_gene: TRBJ2-1
CDR3nt: TGTGCCACCATAGGGGGAGGGCCGAATGAGCAGTTCTTC
CDR3aa: CATIGGGPNEQFF

abundance: many
d_gene: -
v_gene: TRBV4-2
j_gene: TRBJ2-3
CDR3nt: TGTGCCAGCAGCCTAGGAGGGCCTAGGACAGATACGCAGTATTTT
CDR3aa: CASSLGGPRTDTQYF